One and the same sample provided the 5 T cell receptor beta chains below, sequenced in a study of CXCR3-negative and CXCR3-positive naive CD8 T cells. The authors prepared UMI-labeled TRB cDNA libraries by 5' RACE. TCRdb re-called the 5' RACE reads and catalogs CDR3 proteins one per entry, DNA excluded. The sample table sets out 130,000 or so distinct CDR3 sequences. The sequencing input was naive CXCR3- CD8+ T cells from blood. Subset specified: CD45RO-CCR7+CD27+CD95- naive CD8+ T cells lacking CXCR3 (TNR3-). The receptors come from a human donor in good health. Some clones in this sample may be carry-over from other donors' samples.

V and J are TRBV14 and TRBJ2-5. Germline V gene sequence: CDR1 SGHDN, CDR2 FVKESK. The CDR3 has 15 residues. The CDR3 sequence is CASSHTISFEETQYF.

V and J are TRBV18 and TRBJ2-7; the D call of TRBD2 rests on TCRdb alone, since no DNA is present to check it. The CDR3 consists of 14 residues. Germline V CDR1 and CDR2: KGHSH, LQKENI. CDR3 amino acids: CASSPPANSHEQYF.

The gene calls are TRBV7-9 and TRBJ1-5; the D gene TCRdb calls, TRBD1, cannot be checked with no DNA. This CDR3 contains 15 residues. In germline, CDR1 is SEHNR, CDR2 FQNEAQ (reference sequence). This chain's CDR3 is CASSPPGRKDQPQHF.

J is TRBJ2-3 and V is TRBV28; as DNA is missing, the TRBD2 call by TCRdb cannot be tested. Germline CDR1 reads MDHEN; CDR2 reads SYDVKM. This CDR3 spans 16 amino acids. CDR3 protein: CASSSPARDGTDTQYF.

This rearrangement joins TRBV29-1 to TRBJ2-3; TCRdb lists TRBD2, though no DNA is available to test this call. CDR3 length: 14 residues. CDR1 is SQVTM, CDR2 ANQGSEA, per germline. CDR3 amino acids: CSVALAGYTDTQYF.